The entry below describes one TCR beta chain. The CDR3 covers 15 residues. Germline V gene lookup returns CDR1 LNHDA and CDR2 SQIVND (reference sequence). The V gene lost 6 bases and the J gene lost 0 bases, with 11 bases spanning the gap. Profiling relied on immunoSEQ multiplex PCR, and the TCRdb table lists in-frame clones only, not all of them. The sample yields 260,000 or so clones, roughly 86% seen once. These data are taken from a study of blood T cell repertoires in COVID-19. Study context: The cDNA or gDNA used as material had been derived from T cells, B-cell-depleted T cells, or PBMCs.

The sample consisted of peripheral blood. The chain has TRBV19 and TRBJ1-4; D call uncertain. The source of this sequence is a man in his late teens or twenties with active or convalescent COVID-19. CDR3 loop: CASRSGGATNEKLFF. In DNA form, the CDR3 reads TGTGCCAGTAGATCAGGAGGTGCAACTAATGAAAAACTGTTTTTT.